This T cell receptor beta chain was sequenced for a study of PD-1 blockade in classical Hodgkin lymphoma. Sequencing was performed with immunoSEQ multiplex PCR; in TCRdb, only in-frame clones are kept and a portion is missing. In the table there are about 110,000 clones, about 92% of which are singletons. Time point denoted: cycle 4 day 1 (C4D1), after 5 to 7 weeks of nivolumab. Exposure to brentuximab vedotin varied, and each patient had relapsed following autologous stem cell transplantation. The study recorded best responses of complete response, partial response or progressive disease. The germline V gene encodes CDR1 SGHDT and CDR2 YYEEEE. The CDR3 has 13 residues. The V and J ends lost 2 bases and 5 bases respectively, with 10 bases between them. Study outcomes and limitations: The origin of the repertoire differences remains undefined, with disease activity or prior therapy as possible causes. Relapsed/refractory patients reportedly had the lowest baseline TCR diversity, below newly diagnosed patients, who were below healthy donors. Significant TCR diversity gains by C4D1 occurred in CD4+ but not CD8+ cells.

As regards this clone: Its antigen is as yet unknown.

The chain combines TRBV5-6 with TRBJ1-1, with unresolved D. This specimen was peripheral blood mononuclear cells (PBMCs), taken before the fourth cycle of nivolumab. The TCR originated in a human donor with classical Hodgkin lymphoma. CDR3 region: CASSFGVRTEAFF. Here the CDR3 DNA reads TGTGCCAGCAGCTTCGGGGTGCGGACTGAAGCTTTCTTT.